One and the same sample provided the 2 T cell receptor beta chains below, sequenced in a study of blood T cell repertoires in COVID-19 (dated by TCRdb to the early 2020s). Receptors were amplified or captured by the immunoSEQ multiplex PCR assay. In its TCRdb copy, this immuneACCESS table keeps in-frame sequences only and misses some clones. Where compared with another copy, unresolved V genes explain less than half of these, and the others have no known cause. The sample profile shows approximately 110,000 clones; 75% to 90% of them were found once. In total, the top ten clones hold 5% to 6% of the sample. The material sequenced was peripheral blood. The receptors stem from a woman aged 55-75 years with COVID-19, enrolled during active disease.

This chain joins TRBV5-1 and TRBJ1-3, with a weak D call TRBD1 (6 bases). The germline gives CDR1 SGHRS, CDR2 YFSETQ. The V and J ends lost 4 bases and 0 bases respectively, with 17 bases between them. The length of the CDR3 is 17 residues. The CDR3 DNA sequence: TGCGCCAGCAGCCCTGGGGGGGGCATTAGCTCTGGAAACACCATATATTTT. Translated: CASSPGGGISSGNTIYF.

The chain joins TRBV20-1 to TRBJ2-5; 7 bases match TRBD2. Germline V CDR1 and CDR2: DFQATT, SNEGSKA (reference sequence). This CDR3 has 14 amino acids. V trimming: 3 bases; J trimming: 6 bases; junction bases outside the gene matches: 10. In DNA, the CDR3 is TGCAGTGCTAGTGTGGCGGGAGCTCAACAGACCCAGTACTTC. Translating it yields CSASVAGAQQTQYF.